This TCR beta chain was recorded in a study of blood T cell repertoires in COVID-19. On the study more broadly: The United States, Italy and Spain supplied acute and convalescent COVID-19 samples. From T cells, B-cell-depleted T cells, or PBMCs came the material, which was cDNA or gDNA.

Original data processing: Estimation of nucleated cell counts was performed using reference gene primer amplification. Assay: immunoSEQ multiplex PCR; the TCRdb copy retains only in-frame clones and omits some. The V and J calls and the clone size are those of that table, but D and trimming were determined from the DNA. This sample has approximately 100,000 clones, with approximately 89% found just once. Germline trimming cut 2 bases from V and 5 bases from J; bases unmatched to any gene: 6. The CDR3 covers 16 residues. From germline, CDR1 is SGDLS and CDR2 YYNGEE. This clone showed up just a few times.

The V call is TRBV9, the J call TRBJ2-3; 12 bases map to TRBD2. The sequenced material came from peripheral blood. The clonotype comes from a woman of 80 years or more in a cohort sampled during active COVID-19. CDR3 nucleotide sequence: TGTGCCAGCAGCGTCCTAGCGGGGGGGCTGGGAGATACGCAGTATTTT. Translated: CASSVLAGGLGDTQYF.